Below, one TCR beta chain is given with its context. Sequencing used immunoSEQ multiplex PCR; TCRdb keeps in-frame clones, though not all of them. This table holds over 400,000 clones, around 85% found once. This sample is part of a study of blood T cell repertoires in COVID-19. Everyone who took part was roughly 18 to 100 years old, and they came from 24 US areas. Participants were placed into cohorts based on the clinical history they reported. Recovered participants had two consecutive negative NP/OP PCR tests, healthcare professional clearance, or symptom resolution. The V gene lost 3 bases and the J gene lost 4 bases, with 13 bases spanning the gap. Germline CDR1 DFQATT, CDR2 SNEGSKA (reference sequence). The CDR3 length is 15 residues.

The chain couples TRBV20-1 to TRBJ2-6, with D possibly TRBD2 on 5 matching bases. The sequence was obtained from a woman in her sixties or seventies who had recovered from COVID-19. Sequencing used PBMCs or T cells enriched from blood (not recorded which). This CDR3 reads CSASVQRPGANVLTF. The CDR3 nucleotides read TGCAGTGCTAGTGTTCAGCGGCCCGGGGCCAACGTCCTGACTTTC.